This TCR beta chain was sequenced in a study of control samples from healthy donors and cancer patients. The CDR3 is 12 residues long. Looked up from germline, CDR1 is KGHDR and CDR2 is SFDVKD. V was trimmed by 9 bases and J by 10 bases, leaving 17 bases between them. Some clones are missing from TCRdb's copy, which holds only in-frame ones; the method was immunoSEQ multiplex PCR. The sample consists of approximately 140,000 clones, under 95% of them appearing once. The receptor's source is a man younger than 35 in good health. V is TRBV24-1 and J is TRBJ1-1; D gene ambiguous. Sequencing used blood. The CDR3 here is CATRFSAERAFF. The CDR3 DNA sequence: TGTGCCACCCGTTTTTCAGCTGAAAGAGCTTTCTTT.